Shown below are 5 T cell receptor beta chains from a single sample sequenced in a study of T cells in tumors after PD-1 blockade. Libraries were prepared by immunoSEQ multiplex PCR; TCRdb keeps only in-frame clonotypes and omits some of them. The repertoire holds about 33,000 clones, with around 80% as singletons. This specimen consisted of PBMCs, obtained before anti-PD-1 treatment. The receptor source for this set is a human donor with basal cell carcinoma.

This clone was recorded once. CDR3 sequence reads: CASSQDSTEAYNEQFF. The CDR3 DNA is TGCGCCAGCAGCCAAGATTCGACGGAAGCCTACAATGAGCAGTTCTTC. The rearrangement links TRBV4-1 to TRBJ2-1, with D unclear. Trimming stripped 0 bases from V and 2 bases from J, with 11 bases between. In germline, CDR1 is MGHRA, CDR2 YSYEKL. The CDR3 contains 16 residues.

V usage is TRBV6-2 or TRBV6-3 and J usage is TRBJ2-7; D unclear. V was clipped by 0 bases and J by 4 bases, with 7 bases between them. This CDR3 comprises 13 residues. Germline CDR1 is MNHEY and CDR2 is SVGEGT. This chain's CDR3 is CASSYSYSYEQYF. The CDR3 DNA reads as TGTGCCAGCAGTTACTCATACAGTTACGAGCAGTACTTC.

In nucleotides, the CDR3 is TGTGCCAGCAGCCTCGGGACTAGCGGGAGGGCCAGGACCTACGAGCAGTACTTC. Protein product: CASSLGTSGRARTYEQYF. The chain uses TRBV3-1 (or the pseudogene TRBV3-2) and TRBJ2-7, with 16 positions matching TRBD2. The CDR3 loop spans 18 amino acids. The germline CDR1 and CDR2 sequences are LGHDT and YNNKEL (reference sequence). V was clipped by 4 bases and J by 2 bases; unmatched bases: 8.

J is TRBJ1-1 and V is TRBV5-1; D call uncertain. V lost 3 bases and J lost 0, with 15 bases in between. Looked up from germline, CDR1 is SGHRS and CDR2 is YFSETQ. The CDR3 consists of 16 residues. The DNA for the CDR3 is TGCGCCAGCAGCTCCTACGGAGATTACATGAACACTGAAGCTTTCTTT. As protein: CASSSYGDYMNTEAFF.

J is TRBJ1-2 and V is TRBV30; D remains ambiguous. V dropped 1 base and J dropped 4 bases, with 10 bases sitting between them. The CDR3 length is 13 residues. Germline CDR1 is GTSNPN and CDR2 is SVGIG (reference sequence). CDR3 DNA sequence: TGTGCCTGGAGTGCCGGGGTTGGCTATGGCTACACCTTC. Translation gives CAWSAGVGYGYTF.